A selection of T cell receptor beta chains follows, all from one sample in a study of shared clonotypes between healthy human individuals. The method was immunoSEQ multiplex PCR; TCRdb's version includes in-frame clones alone and lacks a portion of them. The sample carries about 1 million clones, around 76% recorded once. The sample consisted of memory CD4+ T cells sorted from blood. The origin of the receptors is a man younger than 35 in good health. Each CDR3 is given with its conserved first and last residue. D genes are given only for firm matches. The size entry is marked missing in some rows and otherwise reads once, few, many or a size class.

size	J	D	V	CDR3	DNA
NA	TRBJ2-1	NA	TRBV5-1	CASTVLGQSYNEQFF	TGCGCCAGCACCGTCCTCGGACAGTCCTACAATGAGCAGTTCTTC
NA	TRBJ1-3	NA	TRBV6-5	CASRRDPRSGNTIYF	TGTGCCAGCAGGCGGGACCCGCGCTCTGGAAACACCATATATTTT
NA	TRBJ2-7	NA	TRBV27	CASSLFRGSYEQYF	TGTGCCAGCAGTTTATTTCGGGGTTCCTACGAGCAGTACTTC
few	TRBJ1-2	NA	TRBV6-5	CASSYTRGDYGYTF	TGTGCCAGCAGTTATACACGAGGGGACTATGGCTACACCTTC
NA	TRBJ2-3	TRBD2	TRBV2	CASSRGTSTPDTQYF	TGTGCCAGCAGCCGAGGGACTAGCACCCCAGATACGCAGTATTTT
NA	TRBJ2-1	NA	TRBV10-3	CAISGTGLNEQFF	TGTGCCATCAGTGGGACTGGCTTAAATGAGCAGTTCTTC
NA	TRBJ1-1	TRBD1	TRBV5-3	CARSLAGQGLHEMNTEAFF	TGTGCCAGAAGCTTGGCGGGACAGGGGTTACACGAGATGAACACTGAAGCTTTCTTT
NA	TRBJ2-1	TRBD1	TRBV9	CASSPGTGYTYEQFF	TGTGCCAGCAGCCCCGGGACAGGGTATACGTATGAGCAGTTCTTC
NA	TRBJ1-1	TRBD1	TRBV5-4	CASSADRGLVEAFF	TGTGCCAGCAGCGCGGACAGGGGGCTGGTTGAAGCTTTCTTT
NA	TRBJ2-2	NA	TRBV7-6	CASSVTDTGELFF	TGTGCCAGCAGCGTAACAGACACCGGGGAGCTGTTTTTT
NA	TRBJ1-4	NA	TRBV6-5	CASRGGTTNEKLFF	TGTGCCAGCCGAGGGGGAACAACTAATGAAAAACTGTTTTTT
NA	TRBJ1-2	NA	TRBV2	CASSSNYGYTF	TGTGCCAGCAGCAGTAACTATGGCTACACCTTC
NA	TRBJ1-1	TRBD1	TRBV5-1	CASSLGDRAEAFF	TGCGCCAGCAGCTTGGGGGACAGGGCTGAAGCTTTCTTT
few	TRBJ1-1	TRBD1	TRBV30	CAWSPRDRNTEAFF	TGTGCCTGGAGTCCACGGGACAGAAACACTGAAGCTTTCTTT
NA	TRBJ1-5	NA	TRBV7-2	CASSLQVVSVASNQPQHF	TGTGCCAGCAGCTTACAAGTGGTCTCGGTTGCTAGCAATCAGCCCCAGCATTTT
NA	TRBJ1-2	NA	TRBV13	CASSLGQLIYGYTF	TGTGCCAGCAGCTTAGGACAGCTTATCTATGGCTACACCTTC
once	TRBJ1-2	NA	TRBV18	CASRLDQNYGYTF	TGTGCCAGCCGTCTAGACCAGAACTATGGCTACACCTTC
once	TRBJ1-2	NA	TRBV5-1	CASSLGGVGYGYTF	TGCGCCAGCAGCTTGGGTGGGGTTGGCTATGGCTACACCTTC
few	TRBJ2-3	TRBD2	TRBV28	CASSLGPSGGQGTQYF	TGTGCCAGCAGTTTAGGCCCTAGCGGGGGCCAGGGTACGCAGTATTTT
NA	TRBJ2-3	NA	TRBV12-5	CASGLGILSGSSTDTQYF	TGTGCTAGTGGTTTGGGGATCCTGTCCGGATCTAGCACAGATACGCAGTATTTT
NA	TRBJ2-7	NA	TRBV15	CATSRDRGSSAQYEQYF	TGTGCCACCAGCAGAGATCGAGGCTCCTCCGCCCAATACGAGCAGTACTTC
few	TRBJ1-1	NA	TRBV4-3	CASSQGLSRLNTEAFF	TGCGCCAGCAGCCAAGGGCTCTCGAGGTTGAACACTGAAGCTTTCTTT